Sequencing of this TCR beta chain was carried out in a study of T cell responses to AZD1222 COVID-19 vaccine. Study-wide findings and caveats: Every sample of the repertoires postdated the peak T cell response. Of the AZD1222 recipients, only 5 to 7 were seropositive at baseline. The study found Spike-specific TCR breadth and depth rose after two AZD1222 doses.

Second-dose recipients at about 4 or about 12 weeks were treated as one pooled group. The CDR3 is made up of 12 amino acids. Germline CDR1 MDHEN, CDR2 SYDVKM. V lost 6 bases and J 15 bases, leaving 18 bases between the germline ends. TCRdb keeps only in-frame clones here, not all; method: immunoSEQ multiplex PCR. The table has about 48,000 clones, about 86% seen once. Note on this clone: Its target is unknown.

The chain combines TRBV28 with TRBJ2-1; perhaps D is TRBD1 or TRBD2 (6 bases each). The source is an adult who received the AZD1222 COVID-19 vaccine. The starting material was peripheral blood, obtained 28 days after the second AZD1222 dose. CDR3 amino acids: CASRGAGTSGFF. Written as DNA, the CDR3 is TGTGCCAGCAGGGGGGCCGGGACTTCCGGGTTCTTC.